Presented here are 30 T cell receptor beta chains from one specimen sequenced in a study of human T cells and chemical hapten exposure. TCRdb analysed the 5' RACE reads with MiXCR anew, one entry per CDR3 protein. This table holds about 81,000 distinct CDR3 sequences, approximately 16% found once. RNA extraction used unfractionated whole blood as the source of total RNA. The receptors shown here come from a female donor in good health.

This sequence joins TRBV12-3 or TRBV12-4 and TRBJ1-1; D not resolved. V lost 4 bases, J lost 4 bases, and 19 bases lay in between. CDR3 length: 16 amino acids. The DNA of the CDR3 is TGTGCCAGCAGTTCATCCTCGGCGGGCCCCATCACTGAAGCTTTCTTT. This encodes CASSSSSAGPITEAFF.

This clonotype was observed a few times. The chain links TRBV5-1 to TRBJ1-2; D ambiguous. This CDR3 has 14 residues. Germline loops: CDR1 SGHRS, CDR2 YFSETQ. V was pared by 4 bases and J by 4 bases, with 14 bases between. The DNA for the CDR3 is TGCGCCAGCAGCCCCACGGGAAGAGCCTATGGCTACACCTTC. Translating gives CASSPTGRAYGYTF.

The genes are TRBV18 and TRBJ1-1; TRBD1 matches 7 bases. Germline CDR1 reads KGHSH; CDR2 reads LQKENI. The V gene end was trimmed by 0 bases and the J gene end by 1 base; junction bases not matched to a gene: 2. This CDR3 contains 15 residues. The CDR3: CASSPPGQPNTEAFF. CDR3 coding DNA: TGTGCCAGCTCACCACCGGGACAGCCGAACACTGAAGCTTTCTTT.

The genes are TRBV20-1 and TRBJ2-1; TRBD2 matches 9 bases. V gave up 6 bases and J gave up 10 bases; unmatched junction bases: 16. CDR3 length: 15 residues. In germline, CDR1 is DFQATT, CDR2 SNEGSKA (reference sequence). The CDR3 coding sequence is TGCAGTGCCAGCTCTCCGGGACTAGCCTCAACCGAGCAGTTCTTC. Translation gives CSASSPGLASTEQFF.

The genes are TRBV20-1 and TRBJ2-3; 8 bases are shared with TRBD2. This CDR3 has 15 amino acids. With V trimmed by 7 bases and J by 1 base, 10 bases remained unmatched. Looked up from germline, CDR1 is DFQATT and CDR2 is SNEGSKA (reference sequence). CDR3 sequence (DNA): TGCAGTGTCACAAATCCGACTAGCGGCACAGATACGCAGTATTTT. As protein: CSVTNPTSGTDTQYF.

Here the CDR3 DNA reads TGTGCCAGCAGCCAAGAGGTCCAGGGGGCCACTGAAGCTTTCTTT. Protein: CASSQEVQGATEAFF. The chain joins TRBV4-2 to TRBJ1-1; TRBD1 matches 8 bases. CDR1 LGHNA and CDR2 YNFKEQ come from the germline V gene. V lost 0 bases and J lost 4; bases outside the gene matches: 4. CDR3 length: 15 amino acids.

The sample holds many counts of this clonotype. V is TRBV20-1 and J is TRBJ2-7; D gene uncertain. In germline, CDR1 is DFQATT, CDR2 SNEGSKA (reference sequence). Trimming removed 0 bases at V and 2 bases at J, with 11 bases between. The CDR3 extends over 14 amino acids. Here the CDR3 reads CSARENGLAYEQYF. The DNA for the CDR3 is TGCAGTGCTAGAGAAAATGGGTTGGCCTACGAGCAGTACTTC.

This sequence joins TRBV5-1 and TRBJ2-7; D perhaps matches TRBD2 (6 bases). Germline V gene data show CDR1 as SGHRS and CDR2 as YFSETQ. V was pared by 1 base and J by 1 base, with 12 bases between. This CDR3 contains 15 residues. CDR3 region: CASSLWTTTSYEQYF. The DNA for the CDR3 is TGCGCCAGCAGCTTGTGGACTACCACTTCCTACGAGCAGTACTTC.

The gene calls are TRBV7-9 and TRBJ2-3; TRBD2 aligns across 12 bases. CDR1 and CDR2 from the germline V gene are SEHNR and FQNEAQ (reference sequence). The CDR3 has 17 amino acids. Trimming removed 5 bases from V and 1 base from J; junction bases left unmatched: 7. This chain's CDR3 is CASSPATSGGRTDTQYF. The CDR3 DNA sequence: TGTGCCAGCAGCCCTGCGACTAGCGGGGGACGCACAGATACGCAGTATTTT.

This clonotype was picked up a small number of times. The CDR3 here is CSALMTSGAYEQYF. The CDR3, as DNA: TGCAGTGCACTAATGACTAGCGGAGCATACGAGCAGTACTTC. The chain carries TRBV20-1 and TRBJ2-7; 9 bases match TRBD2. V lost 6 bases to trimming and J lost 4 bases; unmatched junction nucleotides: 10. CDR1 is DFQATT and CDR2 is SNEGSKA in the germline V gene (reference sequence). The CDR3 has 14 residues.

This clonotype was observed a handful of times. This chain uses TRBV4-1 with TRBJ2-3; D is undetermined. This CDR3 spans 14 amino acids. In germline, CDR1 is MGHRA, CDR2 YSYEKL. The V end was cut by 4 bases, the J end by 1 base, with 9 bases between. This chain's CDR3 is CASSPTHGTDTQYF. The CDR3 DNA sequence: TGCGCCAGCAGCCCTACACACGGCACAGATACGCAGTATTTT.

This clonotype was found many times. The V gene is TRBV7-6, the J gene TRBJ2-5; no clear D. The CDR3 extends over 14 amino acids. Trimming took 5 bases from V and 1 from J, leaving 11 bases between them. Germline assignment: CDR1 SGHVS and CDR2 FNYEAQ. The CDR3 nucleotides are TGTGCCAGCAGCCGCTCCGGACCCCAAGAGACCCAGTACTTC. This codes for CASSRSGPQETQYF.

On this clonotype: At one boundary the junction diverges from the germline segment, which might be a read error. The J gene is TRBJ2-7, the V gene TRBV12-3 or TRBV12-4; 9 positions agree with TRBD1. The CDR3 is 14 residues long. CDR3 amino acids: CASSRDRAHYEKYF. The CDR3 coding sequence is TGTGCCAGCAGCCGGGACAGGGCCCACTACGAGAAGTACTTC.

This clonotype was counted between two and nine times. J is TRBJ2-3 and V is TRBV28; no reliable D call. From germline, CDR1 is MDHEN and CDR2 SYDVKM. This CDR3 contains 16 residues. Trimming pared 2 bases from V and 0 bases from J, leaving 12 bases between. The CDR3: CASSLPPLTSTDTQYF. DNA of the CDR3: TGTGCCAGCAGTTTACCCCCTCTTACGAGCACAGATACGCAGTATTTT.

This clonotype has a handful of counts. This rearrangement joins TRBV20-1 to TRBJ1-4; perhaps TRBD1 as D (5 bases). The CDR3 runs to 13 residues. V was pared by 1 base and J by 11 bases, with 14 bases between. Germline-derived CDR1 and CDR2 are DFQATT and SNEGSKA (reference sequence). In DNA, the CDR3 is TGCAGTGCTAGAGCGTACATGGGGGGGAAACTGTTTTTT. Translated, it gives CSARAYMGGKLFF.

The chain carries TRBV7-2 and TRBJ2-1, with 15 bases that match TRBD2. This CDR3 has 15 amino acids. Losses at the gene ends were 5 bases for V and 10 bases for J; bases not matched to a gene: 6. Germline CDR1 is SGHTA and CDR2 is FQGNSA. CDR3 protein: CASSTLGLAGGEQFF. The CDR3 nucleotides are TGTGCCAGCAGCACCCTGGGACTAGCGGGGGGCGAGCAGTTCTTC.

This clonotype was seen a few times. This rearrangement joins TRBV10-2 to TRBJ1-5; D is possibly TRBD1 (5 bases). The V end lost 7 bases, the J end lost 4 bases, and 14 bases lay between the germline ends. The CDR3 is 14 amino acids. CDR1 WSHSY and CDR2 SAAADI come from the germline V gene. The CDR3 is CASTAGSFNQPQHF. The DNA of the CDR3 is TGCGCCAGCACGGCAGGGAGCTTTAATCAGCCCCAGCATTTT.

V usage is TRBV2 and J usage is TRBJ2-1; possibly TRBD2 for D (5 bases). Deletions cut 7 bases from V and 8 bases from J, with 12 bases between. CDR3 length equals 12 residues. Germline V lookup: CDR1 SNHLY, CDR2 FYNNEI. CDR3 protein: CASNLQADEQFF. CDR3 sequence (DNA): TGTGCCAGCAATCTACAAGCGGATGAGCAGTTCTTC.

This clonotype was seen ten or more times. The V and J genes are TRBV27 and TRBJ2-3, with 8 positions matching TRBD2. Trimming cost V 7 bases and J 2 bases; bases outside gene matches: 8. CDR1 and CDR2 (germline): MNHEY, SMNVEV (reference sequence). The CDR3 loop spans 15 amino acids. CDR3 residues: CASNSGLAHTDTQYF. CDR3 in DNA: TGTGCCAGCAACTCCGGACTAGCCCACACAGATACGCAGTATTTT.

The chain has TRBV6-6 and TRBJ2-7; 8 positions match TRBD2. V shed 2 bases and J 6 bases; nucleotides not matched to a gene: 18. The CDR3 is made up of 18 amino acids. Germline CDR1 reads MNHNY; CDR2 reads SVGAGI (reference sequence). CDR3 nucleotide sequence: TGTGCCAGCAGTTACGAGTGGAGCGGGAGATACCCCTCGCCCGAGCAGTACTTC. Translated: CASSYEWSGRYPSPEQYF.

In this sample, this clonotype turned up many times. The DNA for the CDR3 is TGTGCCAGCAGTTTAGGGTCGGTCAATGAGCAGTTCTTC. Protein: CASSLGSVNEQFF. J is TRBJ2-1 and V is TRBV27; no firm D call. Germline loops: CDR1 MNHEY, CDR2 SMNVEV (reference sequence). CDR3 length equals 13 residues. V dropped 2 bases and J dropped 6 bases, with 8 bases sitting between them.

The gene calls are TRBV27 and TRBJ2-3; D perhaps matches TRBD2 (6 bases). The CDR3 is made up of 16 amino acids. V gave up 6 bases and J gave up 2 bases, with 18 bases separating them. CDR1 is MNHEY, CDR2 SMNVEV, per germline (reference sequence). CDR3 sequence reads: CASSFLARVPTDTQYF. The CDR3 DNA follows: TGTGCCAGCAGCTTTCTAGCGAGGGTCCCCACAGATACGCAGTATTTT.

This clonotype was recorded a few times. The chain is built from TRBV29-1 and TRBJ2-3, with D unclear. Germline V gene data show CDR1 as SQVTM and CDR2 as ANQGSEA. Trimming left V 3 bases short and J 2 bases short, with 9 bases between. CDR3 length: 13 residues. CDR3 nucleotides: TGCAGCGTTGAGGCCCTATTCACAGATACGCAGTATTTT. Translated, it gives CSVEALFTDTQYF.

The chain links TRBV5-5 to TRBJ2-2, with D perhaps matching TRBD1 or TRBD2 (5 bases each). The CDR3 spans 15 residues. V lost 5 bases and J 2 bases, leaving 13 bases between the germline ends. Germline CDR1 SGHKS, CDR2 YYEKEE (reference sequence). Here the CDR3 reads CASRMGERNTGELFF. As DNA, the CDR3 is TGTGCCAGCAGAATGGGGGAGCGCAACACCGGGGAGCTGTTTTTT.

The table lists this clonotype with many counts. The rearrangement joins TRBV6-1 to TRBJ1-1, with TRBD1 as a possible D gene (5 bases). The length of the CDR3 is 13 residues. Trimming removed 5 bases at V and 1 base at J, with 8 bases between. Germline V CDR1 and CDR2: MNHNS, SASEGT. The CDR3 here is CASSLTGNTEAFF. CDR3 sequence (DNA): TGTGCCAGCAGTCTAACAGGGAACACTGAAGCTTTCTTT.

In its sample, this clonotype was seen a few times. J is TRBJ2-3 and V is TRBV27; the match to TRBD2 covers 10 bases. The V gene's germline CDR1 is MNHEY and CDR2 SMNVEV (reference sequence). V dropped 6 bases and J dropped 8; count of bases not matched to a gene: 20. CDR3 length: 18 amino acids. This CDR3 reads CASSHRPPLAGEVVTQYF. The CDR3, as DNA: TGTGCCAGCAGCCATAGACCCCCCCTAGCGGGGGAAGTTGTTACGCAGTATTTT.

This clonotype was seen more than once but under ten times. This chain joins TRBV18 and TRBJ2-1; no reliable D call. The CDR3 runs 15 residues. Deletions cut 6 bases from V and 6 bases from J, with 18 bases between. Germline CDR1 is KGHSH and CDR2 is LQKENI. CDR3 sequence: CASSSSGASRNEQFF. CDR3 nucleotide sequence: TGTGCCAGCTCCTCCTCGGGCGCCAGCCGCAATGAGCAGTTCTTC. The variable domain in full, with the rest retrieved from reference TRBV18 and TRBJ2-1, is NAGVMQNPRHLVRRRGQEARLRCSPMKGHSHVYWYRQLPEEGLKFMVYLQKENIIDESGMPKERFSAEFPKEGPSILRIQQVVRGDSAAYFCASSSSGASRNEQFFGPGTRLTVL.

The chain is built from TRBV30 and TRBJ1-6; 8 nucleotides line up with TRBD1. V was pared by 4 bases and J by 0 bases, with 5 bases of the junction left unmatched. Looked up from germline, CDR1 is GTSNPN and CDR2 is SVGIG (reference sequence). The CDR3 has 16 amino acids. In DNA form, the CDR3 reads TGTGCCTGGACAGGGGGCCTGAGCTCCTATAATTCACCCCTCCACTTT. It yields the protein CAWTGGLSSYNSPLHF.

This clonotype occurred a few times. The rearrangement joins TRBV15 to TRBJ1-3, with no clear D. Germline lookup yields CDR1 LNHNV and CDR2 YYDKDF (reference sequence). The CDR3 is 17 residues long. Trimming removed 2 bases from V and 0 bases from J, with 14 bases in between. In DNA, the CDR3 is TGTGCCACCAGCAGATCTTTGGACTCTCGCTCTGGAAACACCATATATTTT. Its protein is CATSRSLDSRSGNTIYF.

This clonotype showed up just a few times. CDR3 loop: CSSKEGTNTEAFF. The CDR3 DNA reads as TGCAGCTCAAAGGAGGGTACGAACACTGAAGCTTTCTTT. The chain uses TRBV29-1 and TRBJ1-1; no firm D call. V was trimmed by 8 bases and J by 1 base, leaving 14 bases between them. Germline-derived CDR1 and CDR2 are SQVTM and ANQGSEA. The CDR3 is 13 amino acids.